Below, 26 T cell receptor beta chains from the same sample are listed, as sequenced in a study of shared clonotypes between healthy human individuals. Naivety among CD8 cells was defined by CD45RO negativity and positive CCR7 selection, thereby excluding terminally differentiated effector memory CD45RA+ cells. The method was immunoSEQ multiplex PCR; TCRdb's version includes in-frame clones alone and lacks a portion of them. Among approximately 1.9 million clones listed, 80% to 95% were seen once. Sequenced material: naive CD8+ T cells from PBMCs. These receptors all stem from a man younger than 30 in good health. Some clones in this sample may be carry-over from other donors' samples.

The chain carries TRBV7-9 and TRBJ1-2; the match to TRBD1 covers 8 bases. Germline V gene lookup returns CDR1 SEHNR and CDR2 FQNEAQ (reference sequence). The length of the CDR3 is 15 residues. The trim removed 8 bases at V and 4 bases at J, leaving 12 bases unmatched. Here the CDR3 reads CASPIGTGNLYGYTF. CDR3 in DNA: TGTGCCAGCCCTATCGGGACAGGAAATCTCTATGGCTACACCTTC.

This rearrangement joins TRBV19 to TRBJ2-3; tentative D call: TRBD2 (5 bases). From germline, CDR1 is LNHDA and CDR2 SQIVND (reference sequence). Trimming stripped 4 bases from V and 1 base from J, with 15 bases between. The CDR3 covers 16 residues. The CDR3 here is CASSTRTLSRTDTQYF. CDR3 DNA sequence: TGTGCCAGTAGTACCCGGACTCTTAGTCGCACAGATACGCAGTATTTT.

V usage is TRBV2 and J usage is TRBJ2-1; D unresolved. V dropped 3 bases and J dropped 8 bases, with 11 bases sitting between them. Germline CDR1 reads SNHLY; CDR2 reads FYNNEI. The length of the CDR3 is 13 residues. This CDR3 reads CASSDSIEDEQFF. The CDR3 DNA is TGTGCCAGCAGTGACAGTATAGAGGATGAGCAGTTCTTC.

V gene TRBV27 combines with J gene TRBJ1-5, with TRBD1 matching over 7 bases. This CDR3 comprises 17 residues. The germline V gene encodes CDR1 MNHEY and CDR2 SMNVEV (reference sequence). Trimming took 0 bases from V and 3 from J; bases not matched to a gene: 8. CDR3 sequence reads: CASSLSLDRGPNQPQHF. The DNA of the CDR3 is TGTGCCAGCAGTTTATCGCTGGATAGGGGGCCCAATCAGCCCCAGCATTTT.

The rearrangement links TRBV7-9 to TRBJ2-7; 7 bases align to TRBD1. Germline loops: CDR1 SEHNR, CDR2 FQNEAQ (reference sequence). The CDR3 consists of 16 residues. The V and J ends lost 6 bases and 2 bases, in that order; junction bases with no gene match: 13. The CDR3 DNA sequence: TGTGCCAGCAGACCCAACTCCGGGACAGAACCCTACGAGCAGTACTTC. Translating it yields CASRPNSGTEPYEQYF.

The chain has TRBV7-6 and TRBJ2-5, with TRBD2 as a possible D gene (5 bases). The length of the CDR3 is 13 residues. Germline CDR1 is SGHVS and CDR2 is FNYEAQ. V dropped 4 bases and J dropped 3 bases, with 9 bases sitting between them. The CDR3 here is CASSSDGEETQYF. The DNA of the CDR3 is TGTGCCAGCAGCTCCGACGGGGAAGAGACCCAGTACTTC.

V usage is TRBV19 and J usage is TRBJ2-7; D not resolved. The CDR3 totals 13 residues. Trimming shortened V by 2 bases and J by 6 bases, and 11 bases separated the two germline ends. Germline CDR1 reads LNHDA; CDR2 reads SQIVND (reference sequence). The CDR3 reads CASSIKGKGEQYF. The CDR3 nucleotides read TGTGCCAGTAGTATAAAAGGGAAGGGCGAGCAGTACTTC. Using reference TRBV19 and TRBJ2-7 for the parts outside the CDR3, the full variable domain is DGGITQSPKYLFRKEGQNVTLSCEQNLNHDAMYWYRQDPGQGLRLIYYSQIVNDFQKGDIAEGYSVSREKKESFPLTVTSAQKNPTAFYLCASSIKGKGEQYFGPGTRLTVT.

In DNA form, the CDR3 reads TGTGCCAGCAGCTTAGATAGGAAGGGCATTCAGTACTTC. Translating gives CASSLDRKGIQYF. The rearrangement joins TRBV7-9 to TRBJ2-4; the D is unclear. The V and J ends lost 1 base and 9 bases respectively, with 10 bases between them. This CDR3 spans 13 amino acids. Germline CDR1 reads SEHNR; CDR2 reads FQNEAQ (reference sequence).

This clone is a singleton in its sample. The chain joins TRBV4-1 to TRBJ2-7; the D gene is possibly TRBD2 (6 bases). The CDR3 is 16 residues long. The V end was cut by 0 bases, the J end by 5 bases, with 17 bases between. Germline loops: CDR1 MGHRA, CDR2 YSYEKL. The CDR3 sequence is CASSQDLWGSSDEQYF. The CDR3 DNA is TGCGCCAGCAGCCAAGACCTTTGGGGGTCTAGCGACGAGCAGTACTTC.

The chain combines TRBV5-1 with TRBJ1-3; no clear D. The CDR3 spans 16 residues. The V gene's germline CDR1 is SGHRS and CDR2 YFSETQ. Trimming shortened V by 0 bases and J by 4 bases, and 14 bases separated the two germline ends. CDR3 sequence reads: CASSLAVGGPGNTIYF. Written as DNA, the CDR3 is TGCGCCAGCAGCTTGGCCGTTGGTGGTCCGGGAAACACCATATATTTT.

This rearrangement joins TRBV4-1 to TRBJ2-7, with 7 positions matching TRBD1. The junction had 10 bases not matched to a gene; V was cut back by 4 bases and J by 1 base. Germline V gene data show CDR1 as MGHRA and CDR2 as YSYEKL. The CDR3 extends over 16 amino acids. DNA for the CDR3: TGCGCCAGCAGCCTGTCCCCGGGACAGAGATCCTACGAGCAGTACTTC. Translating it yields CASSLSPGQRSYEQYF.

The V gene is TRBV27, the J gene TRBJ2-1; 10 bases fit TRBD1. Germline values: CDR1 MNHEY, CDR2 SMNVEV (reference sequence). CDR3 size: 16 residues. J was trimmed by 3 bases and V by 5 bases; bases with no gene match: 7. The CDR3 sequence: CASSPLRDRGYNEQFF. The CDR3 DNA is TGTGCCAGCAGTCCCCTCCGGGACAGGGGCTACAATGAGCAGTTCTTC.

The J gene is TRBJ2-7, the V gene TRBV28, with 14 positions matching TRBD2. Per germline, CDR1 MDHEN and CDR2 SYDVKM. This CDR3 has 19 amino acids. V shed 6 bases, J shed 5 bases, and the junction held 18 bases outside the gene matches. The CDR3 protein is CASSSPSGLAGDIRDEQYF. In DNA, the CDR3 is TGTGCCAGCAGCTCACCCTCGGGACTAGCGGGAGATATCCGGGACGAGCAGTACTTC.

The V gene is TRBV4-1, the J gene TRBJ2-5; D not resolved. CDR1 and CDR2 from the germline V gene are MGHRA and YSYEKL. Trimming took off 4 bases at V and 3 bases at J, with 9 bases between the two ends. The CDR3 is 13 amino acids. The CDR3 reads CASSLELEETQYF. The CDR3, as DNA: TGCGCCAGCAGCCTTGAGCTTGAAGAGACCCAGTACTTC.

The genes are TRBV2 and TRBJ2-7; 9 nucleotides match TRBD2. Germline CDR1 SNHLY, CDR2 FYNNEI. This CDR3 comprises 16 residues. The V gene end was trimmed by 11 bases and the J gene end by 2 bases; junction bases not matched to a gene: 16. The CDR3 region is CACEISRLAGTYEQYF. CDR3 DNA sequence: TGTGCCTGCGAGATCTCTAGGCTAGCGGGAACCTACGAGCAGTACTTC.

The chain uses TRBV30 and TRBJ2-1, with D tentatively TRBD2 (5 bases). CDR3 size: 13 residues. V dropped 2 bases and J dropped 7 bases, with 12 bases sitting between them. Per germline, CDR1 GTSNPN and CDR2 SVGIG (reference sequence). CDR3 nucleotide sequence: TGTGCCTGGAGTCTCACGACGGGGAATGAGCAGTTCTTC. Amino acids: CAWSLTTGNEQFF.

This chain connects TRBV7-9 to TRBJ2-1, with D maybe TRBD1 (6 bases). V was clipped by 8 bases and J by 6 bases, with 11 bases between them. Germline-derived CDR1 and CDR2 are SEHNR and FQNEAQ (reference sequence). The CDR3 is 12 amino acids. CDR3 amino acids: CASWGPFNEQFF. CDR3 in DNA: TGTGCCAGCTGGGGGCCGTTCAATGAGCAGTTCTTC.

Here the CDR3 DNA reads TGTGCCAGCAGCTTATTAGTAACAGATACGCAGTATTTT. Residues: CASSLLVTDTQYF. The rearrangement uses TRBV7-3 and TRBJ2-3, with D unclear. CDR1 and CDR2 from the germline V gene are SGHTA and FQGTGA. Trimming took off 2 bases at V and 3 bases at J, with 6 bases between the two ends. The CDR3 runs 13 residues.

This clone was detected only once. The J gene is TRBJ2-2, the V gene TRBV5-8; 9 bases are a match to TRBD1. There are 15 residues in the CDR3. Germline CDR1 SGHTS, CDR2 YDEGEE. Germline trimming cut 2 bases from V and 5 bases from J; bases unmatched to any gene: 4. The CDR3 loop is CASSLLQGATGELFF. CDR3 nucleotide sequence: TGTGCCAGCAGCTTACTACAGGGGGCAACCGGGGAGCTGTTTTTT.

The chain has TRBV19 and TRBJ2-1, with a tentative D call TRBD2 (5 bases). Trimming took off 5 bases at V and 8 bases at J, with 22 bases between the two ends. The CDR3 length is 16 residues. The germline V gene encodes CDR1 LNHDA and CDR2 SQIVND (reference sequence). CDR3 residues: CASSARLAFSWHEQFF. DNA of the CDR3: TGTGCCAGTAGTGCACGGCTAGCCTTCTCCTGGCATGAGCAGTTCTTC.

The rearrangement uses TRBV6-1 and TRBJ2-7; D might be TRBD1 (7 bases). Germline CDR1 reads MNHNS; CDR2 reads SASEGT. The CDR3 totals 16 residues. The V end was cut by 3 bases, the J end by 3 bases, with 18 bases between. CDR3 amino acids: CASSEEGAFPNYEQYF. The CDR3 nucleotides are TGTGCCAGCAGTGAGGAGGGGGCTTTCCCAAACTACGAGCAGTACTTC.

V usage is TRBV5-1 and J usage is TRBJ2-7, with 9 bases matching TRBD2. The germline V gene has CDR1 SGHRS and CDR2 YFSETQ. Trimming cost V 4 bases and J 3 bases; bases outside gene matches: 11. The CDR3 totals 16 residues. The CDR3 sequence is CASSPETSGGLYEQYF. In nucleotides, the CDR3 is TGCGCCAGCAGCCCCGAGACTAGCGGAGGCCTCTACGAGCAGTACTTC. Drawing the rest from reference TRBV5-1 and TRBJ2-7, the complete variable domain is KAGVTQTPRYLIKTRGQQVTLSCSPISGHRSVSWYQQTPGQGLQFLFEYFSETQRNKGNFPGRFSGRQFSNSRSEMNVSTLELGDSALYLCASSPETSGGLYEQYFGPGTRLTVT.

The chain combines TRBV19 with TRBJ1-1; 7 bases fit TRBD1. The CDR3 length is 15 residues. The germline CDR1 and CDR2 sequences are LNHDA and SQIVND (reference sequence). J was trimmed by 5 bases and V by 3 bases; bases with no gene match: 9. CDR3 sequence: CASSISRGLRTEAFF. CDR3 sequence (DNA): TGTGCCAGTAGTATTAGTAGGGGGCTGCGGACTGAAGCTTTCTTT.

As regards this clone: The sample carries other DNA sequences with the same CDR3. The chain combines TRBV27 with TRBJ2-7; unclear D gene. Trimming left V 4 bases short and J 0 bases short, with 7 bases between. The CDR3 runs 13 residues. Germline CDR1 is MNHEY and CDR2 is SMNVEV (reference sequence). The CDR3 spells CASSWVGSYEQYF. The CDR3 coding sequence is TGTGCCAGCAGTTGGGTGGGCTCCTACGAGCAGTACTTC.

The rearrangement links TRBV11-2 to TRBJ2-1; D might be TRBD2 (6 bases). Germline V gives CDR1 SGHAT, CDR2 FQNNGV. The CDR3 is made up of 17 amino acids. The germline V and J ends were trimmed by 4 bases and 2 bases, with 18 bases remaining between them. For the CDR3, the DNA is TGTGCCAGCAGCTCCTGGGGCGGGATCGGCCCCTACAATGAGCAGTTCTTC. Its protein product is CASSSWGGIGPYNEQFF.

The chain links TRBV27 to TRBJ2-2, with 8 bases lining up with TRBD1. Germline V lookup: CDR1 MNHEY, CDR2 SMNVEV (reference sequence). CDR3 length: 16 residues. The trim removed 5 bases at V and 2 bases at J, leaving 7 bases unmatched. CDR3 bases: TGTGCCAGCAGTCCACCGGACAGGGAAAACACCGGGGAGCTGTTTTTT. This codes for CASSPPDRENTGELFF.